This T cell receptor (beta chain) was obtained from a study of human T cells and chemical hapten exposure (dated by TCRdb to the early 2020s). About the full investigation: For sensitization, 2% DPC in acetone was applied to a 2 cm by 2 cm area of upper inner arm skin. Weekly therapeutic DPC doses were additionally applied to the scalp of patients throughout the approximately 25-week study period. Patch tests used Finn chambers with 0.01% DPC on the upper back, scored after 6 days by International Contact Dermatitis Research Group standards. Most of the patients in the cohort were female, and the cohort covered alopecia areata with under or over 50% scalp involvement, alopecia totalis and alopecia universalis. The libraries were sequenced as a pool, and the TCR yield per sample differed mostly because of small variations in library volumes within the pool. Peripheral blood TCR repertoire changes were tracked in vivo in alopecia patients during primary and secondary sensitization to the hapten diphenylcyclopropenone (DPC). Patient blood was sampled pre-sensitization (week 0) and at 2, 6 and about 24 weeks after DPC sensitization. Twenty-nine alopecia patients gave blood for TCR sequencing at one to four time points (pre-sensitization, 2, 6 and 24 weeks). Broader findings and caveats from the paper: Compared with pre-sensitization or healthy control sets, expanded TCRs formed significantly more large CDR3 similarity clusters, which is consistent with antigen-driven responses. Because every patient had alopecia, a presumed autoimmune disease, the patients' immune response might differ from that of healthy individuals. DPC sensitization did not change the number of TCRs with a frequency above 1 in 1000, and there was no evidence of changes in global repertoire structure. Repeated subsampling changed both the strength of the expansion versus patch-test correlation and the threshold at which the correlation became significant. Patch test score was positively correlated with the number of PT1 expanded TCRs, with significance at thresholds 8, 16 and 32 but not at 4.

Library preparation employed RACE. TCRdb lists the instrument as NextSeq 500. Library preparation attached unique molecular identifiers to individual cDNA molecules for quantitative, reproducible TCR counting. For every blood RNA sample, sequencing covered both the TCR alpha and TCR beta chains. For the original study's pipeline: The median number of TCRs per sample was around 96,000, ranging from roughly 20,000 to 700,000. V, J and CDR3 annotation of the TCR reads was performed with the Decombinator software suite. For PS versus PT1 abundance plots, all samples were subsampled to the same number of TCRs (28,000). Expanded TCRs were defined as absent before sensitization and observed at least eight times at the 2-week time point. TCRdb reprocessed the public reads (quality trimming at Q25 with fastp, clone calling with MiXCR) and kept in-frame beta chains. Every distinct CDR3 protein forms one entry, paired with its most common genes and DNA. These V and J calls are TCRdb output, not the study's own analysis. For this sample there are roughly 100,000 distinct CDR3 sequences; 12% appear just once. The ten biggest clones cover about 1.6% of the sample.

The intended sense of this specimen's time point label: pre-sensitization, week 0. This specimen's treatment or condition label, per the study, means: therapeutic diphenylcyclopropenone sensitization with weekly scalp DPC. At every patch-test visit, the blood draw took place before the patch test was put on. Patients were considered eligible if aged 18 to 70, diagnosed with alopecia and deemed suitable for DPC therapy, and patients were excluded if pregnant. Total RNA was isolated from unfractionated whole blood collected in Tempus Blood RNA tubes. This clonotype was counted a few times. Its binding antigen is unknown. It has no much larger one-base neighbor in the sample; base qualities were not kept. The trim is 2 bases for V and 4 bases for J, with a gap of 6 bases between the germline ends. The germline V gene specifies MNHEY as CDR1 and SVGAGI as CDR2. The CDR3, from cysteine to phenylalanine, totals 13 residues. Only the CDR3 region is kept as DNA, spanning 39 bases read in frame from base 1.

This chain joins TRBV6-5 to TRBJ1-5, with the D segment identity uncertain. The TCR originated in a woman aged 45-65 years with alopecia areata. Some clones in this sample may be carry-over from other donors' samples. This specimen consisted of whole blood, obtained in connection with sensitization to the hapten diphenylcyclopropenone (DPC). The CDR3 corresponds to CASSYTENQPQHF. The DNA sequence reads TGTGCCAGCAGTTACACAGAAAATCAGCCCCAGCATTTT.